This TCR beta chain was sequenced in a study of blood T cell repertoires in COVID-19. Whole-study context: Italy, Spain and the United States were the sources of the convalescent and acute COVID-19 samples. T cells, B-cell-depleted T cells, or PBMCs supplied cDNA or gDNA.

As handled by the study authors: The authors estimated nucleated cell counts from reference gene primer amplification. The assay was immunoSEQ multiplex PCR, and TCRdb's table has in-frame clones only and misses some. The V and J calls and clone size are taken from that table; D and trimming were inferred from the DNA. This sample carries 140,000 or so clones, around 90% of them seen once, and the ten largest clones take about 1.5%. The material sequenced was peripheral blood. The receptor comes from a human donor in a cohort sampled during active COVID-19.

This CDR3 is CASSQTPDTRNQPQHF. CDR3 coding DNA: TGTGCCAGCAGCCAAACCCCGGACACACGCAATCAGCCCCAGCATTTT. The chain has TRBV3-1 (or the pseudogene TRBV3-2) and TRBJ1-5, with D maybe TRBD1 (5 bases). With 2 bases removed from V and 2 bases from J, the gap between germline ends came to 13 bases. The CDR3 is made up of 16 amino acids. Germline V gives CDR1 LGHDT, CDR2 YNNKEL (reference sequence).